These T cell receptor beta chains were read from a single sample in a study of beta chain features in type 1 diabetes. Sequenced by immunoSEQ multiplex PCR; TCRdb stores in-frame clones only, minus some. The sample consists of around 300,000 clones, approximately 11% of them appearing once. Sequenced input: naive CD4+ T cells from blood. The origin of the receptors is a woman aged 25 to 39 in good health. The CDR3 runs from the conserved cysteine through the conserved F or W. The order of the fields is V gene, clone size, D gene, J gene, CDR3 length, CDR3 protein, CDR3 DNA. A D gene is named only where the DNA matches it firmly. Clone size is shown for a subset of rows, as once, few, many or a class of expanded clone.

V gene: TRBV18; clone size: .; D gene: TRBD1; J gene: TRBJ2-7; CDR3 length: 14; CDR3 protein: CASSLRGRSYEQYF; CDR3 DNA: TGTGCCAGCTCACTCAGGGGGAGAAGCTACGAGCAGTACTTC
V gene: TRBV10-3; clone size: .; D gene: .; J gene: TRBJ1-5; CDR3 length: 13; CDR3 protein: CAISGVDNQPQHF; CDR3 DNA: TGTGCCATCTCAGGGGTAGACAATCAGCCCCAGCATTTT
V gene: TRBV28; clone size: .; D gene: TRBD1; J gene: TRBJ2-1; CDR3 length: 15; CDR3 protein: CASSFLDRVWNEQFF; CDR3 DNA: TGTGCCAGCAGTTTTTTGGACAGGGTTTGGAATGAGCAGTTCTTC
V gene: TRBV19; clone size: few; D gene: TRBD1; J gene: TRBJ1-4; CDR3 length: 15; CDR3 protein: CASIPRTGVAEKLFF; CDR3 DNA: TGTGCCAGTATCCCCCGGACAGGGGTGGCGGAAAAACTGTTTTTT
V gene: TRBV4-3; clone size: .; D gene: TRBD1; J gene: TRBJ2-3; CDR3 length: 17; CDR3 protein: CASSQNPTGGSTDTQYF; CDR3 DNA: TGCGCCAGCAGCCAAAACCCCACAGGGGGGAGCACAGATACGCAGTATTTT
V gene: TRBV28; clone size: few; D gene: TRBD1; J gene: TRBJ1-3; CDR3 length: 15; CDR3 protein: CASRSGGAKGNTIYF; CDR3 DNA: TGTGCCAGCAGGTCAGGGGGCGCGAAAGGAAACACCATATATTTT
V gene: TRBV18; clone size: .; D gene: .; J gene: TRBJ2-1; CDR3 length: 14; CDR3 protein: CASSPDQGYNEQFF; CDR3 DNA: TGTGCCAGCTCACCGGACCAGGGATACAATGAGCAGTTCTTC
V gene: TRBV4-3; clone size: few; D gene: TRBD1; J gene: TRBJ2-1; CDR3 length: 13; CDR3 protein: CASSQSTGAEQFF; CDR3 DNA: TGCGCCAGCAGCCAATCGACAGGGGCTGAGCAGTTCTTC
V gene: TRBV7-2; clone size: .; D gene: .; J gene: TRBJ2-2; CDR3 length: 14; CDR3 protein: CASSLAAGTGELFF; CDR3 DNA: TGTGCCAGCAGCTTAGCCGCCGGCACCGGGGAGCTGTTTTTT
V gene: TRBV14; clone size: .; D gene: .; J gene: TRBJ1-2; CDR3 length: 12; CDR3 protein: CASSDDSYGYTF; CDR3 DNA: TGTGCCAGCAGCGACGACAGCTATGGCTACACCTTC
V gene: TRBV2; clone size: .; D gene: .; J gene: TRBJ2-1; CDR3 length: 12; CDR3 protein: CASSRDGAEQFF; CDR3 DNA: TGTGCCAGCAGTAGGGATGGGGCTGAGCAGTTCTTC
V gene: TRBV7-3; clone size: few; D gene: TRBD2; J gene: TRBJ2-7; CDR3 length: 14; CDR3 protein: CASSLGGGPYEQYF; CDR3 DNA: TGTGCCAGCAGCTTAGGGGGAGGGCCTTACGAGCAGTACTTC
V gene: TRBV2; clone size: .; D gene: .; J gene: TRBJ2-1; CDR3 length: 15; CDR3 protein: CASKFRSAGRDEQFF; CDR3 DNA: TGTGCCAGCAAATTCCGAAGTGCGGGGCGGGATGAGCAGTTCTTC
V gene: TRBV5-4; clone size: few; D gene: .; J gene: TRBJ2-3; CDR3 length: 16; CDR3 protein: CASSREVAGGLDTQYF; CDR3 DNA: TGCGCCAGCAGCCGGGAAGTAGCAGGAGGACTCGATACGCAGTATTTT
V gene: TRBV7-2; clone size: .; D gene: TRBD2; J gene: TRBJ2-1; CDR3 length: 15; CDR3 protein: CASSLVASGSHEQFF; CDR3 DNA: TGTGCCAGCAGCTTAGTGGCTAGCGGGAGTCATGAGCAGTTCTTC
V gene: TRBV28; clone size: few; D gene: TRBD2; J gene: TRBJ2-3; CDR3 length: 13; CDR3 protein: CASSPGGEDTQYF; CDR3 DNA: TGTGCCAGCAGTCCGGGAGGGGAAGATACGCAGTATTTT
V gene: TRBV15; clone size: few; D gene: TRBD2; J gene: TRBJ2-1; CDR3 length: 19; CDR3 protein: CATSAVVGTSGRIYNEQFF; CDR3 DNA: TGTGCCACCAGCGCAGTTGTAGGGACTAGCGGGAGAATTTACAATGAGCAGTTCTTC
V gene: TRBV25-1; clone size: .; D gene: .; J gene: TRBJ1-4; CDR3 length: 15; CDR3 protein: CASSVSGGSNEKLFF; CDR3 DNA: TGTGCCAGCAGTGTTTCAGGAGGGTCTAATGAAAAACTGTTTTTT
V gene: TRBV4-3; clone size: .; D gene: TRBD2; J gene: TRBJ2-1; CDR3 length: 21; CDR3 protein: CASSQDVPGLAGGLTYNEQFF; CDR3 DNA: TGCGCCAGCAGCCAAGATGTCCCGGGACTAGCGGGAGGGTTGACCTACAATGAGCAGTTCTTC
V gene: TRBV9; clone size: .; D gene: TRBD2; J gene: TRBJ2-2; CDR3 length: 17; CDR3 protein: CASSVKGLAGSTGELFF; CDR3 DNA: TGTGCCAGCAGCGTAAAAGGACTAGCGGGAAGTACCGGGGAGCTGTTTTTT
V gene: TRBV13; clone size: .; D gene: TRBD2; J gene: TRBJ2-7; CDR3 length: 14; CDR3 protein: CASSFSGTTYEQYF; CDR3 DNA: TGTGCCAGCAGCTTTAGCGGGACAACCTACGAGCAGTACTTC
V gene: TRBV28; clone size: few; D gene: TRBD2; J gene: TRBJ2-2; CDR3 length: 14; CDR3 protein: CASLLADHTGELFF; CDR3 DNA: TGTGCCAGCTTACTAGCGGATCACACCGGGGAGCTGTTTTTT
V gene: TRBV12-2; clone size: few; D gene: .; J gene: TRBJ2-7; CDR3 length: 18; CDR3 protein: CASRLVQRRAGALYEQYF; CDR3 DNA: TGTGCAAGTCGCTTAGTCCAAAGGAGGGCCGGTGCGTTATACGAGCAGTACTTC
V gene: TRBV15; clone size: few; D gene: TRBD1; J gene: TRBJ1-1; CDR3 length: 15; CDR3 protein: CATSRDRTGGTEAFF; CDR3 DNA: TGTGCCACCAGCAGAGACCGGACAGGGGGCACTGAAGCTTTCTTT
V gene: TRBV4-3; clone size: .; D gene: .; J gene: TRBJ1-2; CDR3 length: 16; CDR3 protein: CASSRGIRQRNYGYTF; CDR3 DNA: TGCGCCAGCAGCCGCGGCATCCGACAGCGAAACTATGGCTACACCTTC
V gene: TRBV25-1; clone size: few; D gene: TRBD2; J gene: TRBJ2-3; CDR3 length: 16; CDR3 protein: CASSGRLAGARDTQYF; CDR3 DNA: TGTGCCAGCAGTGGGAGACTAGCGGGAGCCAGGGATACGCAGTATTTT
V gene: TRBV7-9; clone size: .; D gene: .; J gene: TRBJ2-5; CDR3 length: 14; CDR3 protein: CASSLRQALETQYF; CDR3 DNA: TGTGCCAGCAGCTTAAGGCAGGCCCTAGAGACCCAGTACTTC
V gene: TRBV7-9; clone size: few; D gene: .; J gene: TRBJ2-5; CDR3 length: 16; CDR3 protein: CASSFRPRGYQETQYF; CDR3 DNA: TGTGCCAGCAGCTTTCGTCCAAGGGGGTACCAAGAGACCCAGTACTTC
V gene: TRBV5-4; clone size: few; D gene: TRBD1; J gene: TRBJ1-2; CDR3 length: 15; CDR3 protein: CASSQRQGLNYGYTF; CDR3 DNA: TGTGCCAGCAGCCAAAGACAGGGTCTTAACTATGGCTACACCTTC
V gene: TRBV4-2; clone size: .; D gene: TRBD2; J gene: TRBJ2-7; CDR3 length: 16; CDR3 protein: CASSQTGLAVTYEQYF; CDR3 DNA: TGTGCCAGCAGCCAGACGGGACTAGCGGTTACCTACGAGCAGTACTTC
V gene: TRBV13; clone size: .; D gene: .; J gene: TRBJ2-7; CDR3 length: 14; CDR3 protein: CASSSPGGSYEQYF; CDR3 DNA: TGTGCCAGCAGCTCGCCCGGGGGCTCCTACGAGCAGTACTTC
V gene: TRBV7-2; clone size: .; D gene: TRBD2; J gene: TRBJ2-1; CDR3 length: 15; CDR3 protein: CASNLIAGVFNEQFF; CDR3 DNA: TGTGCCAGCAACTTAATAGCGGGAGTATTCAATGAGCAGTTCTTC
V gene: TRBV7-8; clone size: few; D gene: TRBD1; J gene: TRBJ2-3; CDR3 length: 22; CDR3 protein: CASSLLPPGTGGKARQTDTQYF; CDR3 DNA: TGTGCCAGCAGCTTACTCCCCCCCGGGACAGGGGGGAAGGCACGGCAAACAGATACGCAGTATTTT
V gene: TRBV6-5; clone size: .; D gene: .; J gene: TRBJ2-1; CDR3 length: 16; CDR3 protein: CASSFSAGTGSWEQFF; CDR3 DNA: TGTGCCAGCAGTTTTTCAGCCGGGACTGGGAGTTGGGAGCAGTTCTTC
V gene: TRBV7-2; clone size: .; D gene: .; J gene: TRBJ1-2; CDR3 length: 15; CDR3 protein: CASSLVQVTNYGYTF; CDR3 DNA: TGTGCCAGCAGCTTAGTACAGGTGACCAACTATGGCTACACCTTC
V gene: TRBV30; clone size: few; D gene: .; J gene: TRBJ1-5; CDR3 length: 13; CDR3 protein: CAWSVRNNQPQHF; CDR3 DNA: TGTGCCTGGAGTGTCAGGAACAATCAGCCCCAGCATTTT
V gene: TRBV18; clone size: few; D gene: .; J gene: TRBJ2-1; CDR3 length: 13; CDR3 protein: CASSLDIYNEQFF; CDR3 DNA: TGTGCCAGCTCACTGGACATTTACAATGAGCAGTTCTTC
V gene: TRBV18; clone size: .; D gene: .; J gene: TRBJ2-1; CDR3 length: 14; CDR3 protein: CASSRDTSYNEQFF; CDR3 DNA: TGTGCCAGCTCACGGGACACCTCCTACAATGAGCAGTTCTTC
V gene: TRBV6-5; clone size: .; D gene: .; J gene: TRBJ2-4; CDR3 length: 13; CDR3 protein: CASSYTLRDIQYF; CDR3 DNA: TGTGCCAGCAGTTATACGCTCCGGGACATTCAGTACTTC
V gene: TRBV28; clone size: few; D gene: .; J gene: TRBJ2-3; CDR3 length: 12; CDR3 protein: CASNLYRDTQYF; CDR3 DNA: TGTGCCAGCAACCTCTATCGGGATACGCAGTATTTT
V gene: TRBV30; clone size: .; D gene: TRBD2; J gene: TRBJ2-7; CDR3 length: 11; CDR3 protein: CAWGLVYEQYF; CDR3 DNA: TGTGCCTGGGGACTAGTATACGAGCAGTACTTC
V gene: TRBV7-9; clone size: few; D gene: TRBD1; J gene: TRBJ2-5; CDR3 length: 16; CDR3 protein: CASSNRDRGPQETQYF; CDR3 DNA: TGTGCCAGCAGCAACCGGGACAGGGGGCCCCAAGAGACCCAGTACTTC
V gene: TRBV12-5; clone size: .; D gene: .; J gene: TRBJ2-1; CDR3 length: 13; CDR3 protein: CASGLGRSNEQFF; CDR3 DNA: TGTGCTAGTGGTTTGGGGAGGTCCAATGAGCAGTTCTTC
V gene: TRBV11-2; clone size: few; D gene: .; J gene: TRBJ2-6; CDR3 length: 15; CDR3 protein: CASSLDISGANVLTF; CDR3 DNA: TGTGCCAGCAGCCTAGACATCTCTGGGGCCAACGTCCTGACTTTC
V gene: TRBV28; clone size: few; D gene: TRBD2; J gene: TRBJ2-7; CDR3 length: 16; CDR3 protein: CASSSPWTSGTGEQYF; CDR3 DNA: TGTGCCAGCAGTTCCCCCTGGACTAGCGGGACGGGGGAGCAGTACTTC
V gene: TRBV19; clone size: .; D gene: .; J gene: TRBJ2-7; CDR3 length: 13; CDR3 protein: CASSIAETYEQYF; CDR3 DNA: TGTGCCAGTAGTATAGCTGAGACCTACGAGCAGTACTTC
V gene: TRBV2; clone size: .; D gene: TRBD1; J gene: TRBJ2-7; CDR3 length: 15; CDR3 protein: CASSADRGGGYEQYF; CDR3 DNA: TGTGCCAGCAGCGCGGATCGAGGGGGCGGCTACGAGCAGTACTTC
V gene: TRBV7-7; clone size: few; D gene: .; J gene: TRBJ2-1; CDR3 length: 15; CDR3 protein: CASSPGATSYNEQFF; CDR3 DNA: TGTGCTAGCAGCCCTGGGGCTACCTCCTACAATGAGCAGTTCTTC
V gene: TRBV18; clone size: few; D gene: .; J gene: TRBJ2-7; CDR3 length: 12; CDR3 protein: CASSQGQGEQYF; CDR3 DNA: TGTGCCAGCTCACAAGGTCAGGGCGAGCAGTACTTC
V gene: TRBV18; clone size: .; D gene: TRBD1; J gene: TRBJ1-5; CDR3 length: 17; CDR3 protein: CASSVGTGGYSNQPQHF; CDR3 DNA: TGTGCCAGCTCAGTGGGGACAGGGGGCTATAGCAATCAGCCCCAGCATTTT
V gene: TRBV6-5; clone size: .; D gene: .; J gene: TRBJ2-7; CDR3 length: 14; CDR3 protein: CASSYRGRAYEQYF; CDR3 DNA: TGTGCCAGCAGTTACAGGGGTCGGGCATACGAGCAGTACTTC
V gene: TRBV9; clone size: few; D gene: .; J gene: TRBJ2-1; CDR3 length: 15; CDR3 protein: CASSVSSGSYNEQFF; CDR3 DNA: TGTGCCAGCAGCGTATCGAGCGGATCCTACAATGAGCAGTTCTTC
V gene: TRBV14; clone size: few; D gene: TRBD2; J gene: TRBJ2-1; CDR3 length: 22; CDR3 protein: CASSQGGRNPTSGRASYNEQFF; CDR3 DNA: TGTGCCAGCAGCCAAGGGGGCAGAAACCCGACTAGCGGGAGGGCCTCGTACAATGAGCAGTTCTTC
V gene: TRBV14; clone size: few; D gene: .; J gene: TRBJ2-1; CDR3 length: 14; CDR3 protein: CASSYRVFHNEQFF; CDR3 DNA: TGTGCCAGCAGCTATAGAGTTTTCCACAATGAGCAGTTCTTC
V gene: TRBV7-8; clone size: .; D gene: TRBD1; J gene: TRBJ2-5; CDR3 length: 18; CDR3 protein: CASSPRSRKTGHQETQYF; CDR3 DNA: TGTGCCAGCAGCCCCCGGTCGCGAAAGACAGGGCACCAAGAGACCCAGTACTTC